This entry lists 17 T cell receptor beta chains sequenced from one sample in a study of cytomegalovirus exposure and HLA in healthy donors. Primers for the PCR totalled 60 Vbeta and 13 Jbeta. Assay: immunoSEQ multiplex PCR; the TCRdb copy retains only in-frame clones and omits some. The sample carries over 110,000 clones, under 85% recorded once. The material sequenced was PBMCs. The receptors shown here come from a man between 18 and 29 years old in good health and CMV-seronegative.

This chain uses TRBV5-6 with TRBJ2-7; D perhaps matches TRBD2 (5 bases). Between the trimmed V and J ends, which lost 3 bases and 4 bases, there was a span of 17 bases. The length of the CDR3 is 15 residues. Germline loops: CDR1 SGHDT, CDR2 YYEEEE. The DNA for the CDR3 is TGTGCCAGCAGCTCACCCGACGGGAAGTTTTACGAGCAGTACTTC. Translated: CASSSPDGKFYEQYF.

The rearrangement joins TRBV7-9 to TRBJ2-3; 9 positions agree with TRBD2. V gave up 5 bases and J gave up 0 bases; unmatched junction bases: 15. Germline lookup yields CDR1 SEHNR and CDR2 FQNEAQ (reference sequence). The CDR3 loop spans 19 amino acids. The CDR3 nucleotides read TGTGCCAGCAGCGTATTCCCCACCCCTAGCGGGGCGAGCACAGATACGCAGTATTTT. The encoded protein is CASSVFPTPSGASTDTQYF.

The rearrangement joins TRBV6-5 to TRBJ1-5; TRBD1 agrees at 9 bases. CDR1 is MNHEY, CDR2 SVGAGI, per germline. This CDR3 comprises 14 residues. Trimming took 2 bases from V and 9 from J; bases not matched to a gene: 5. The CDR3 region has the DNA TGTGCCAGCAGTTACGGACAGGGGTTACGGCCCCAGCATTTT. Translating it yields CASSYGQGLRPQHF.

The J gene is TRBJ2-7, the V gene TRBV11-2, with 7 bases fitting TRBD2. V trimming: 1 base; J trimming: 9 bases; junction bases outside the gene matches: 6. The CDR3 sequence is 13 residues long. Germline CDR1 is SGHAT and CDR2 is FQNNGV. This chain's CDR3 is CASSLGMGGWQYF. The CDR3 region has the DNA TGTGCCAGCAGCTTAGGAATGGGGGGGTGGCAGTACTTC.

The CDR3 reads CASSPRGGSNYGYTF. In DNA, the CDR3 is TGCGCCAGCAGCCCCCGAGGGGGTTCTAACTATGGCTACACCTTC. This chain connects TRBV5-1 to TRBJ1-2, with D possibly matching TRBD1 (6 bases). The germline V gene has CDR1 SGHRS and CDR2 YFSETQ. The CDR3 covers 15 residues. V gave up 4 bases and J gave up 0 bases, with 13 bases separating them.

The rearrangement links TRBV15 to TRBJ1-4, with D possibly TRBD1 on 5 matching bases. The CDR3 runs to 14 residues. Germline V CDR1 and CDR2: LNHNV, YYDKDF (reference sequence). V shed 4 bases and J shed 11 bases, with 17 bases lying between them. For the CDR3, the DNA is TGTGCCACCAGCACGAGCAGGGCACAGAAGAAACTGTTTTTT. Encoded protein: CATSTSRAQKKLFF.

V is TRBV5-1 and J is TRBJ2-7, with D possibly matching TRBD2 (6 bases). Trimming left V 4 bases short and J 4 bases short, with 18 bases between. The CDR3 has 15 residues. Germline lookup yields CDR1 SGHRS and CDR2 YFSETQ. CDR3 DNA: TGCGCCAGCAGCATCCGGGACGGAGGGAGTTACGAGCAGTACTTC. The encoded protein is CASSIRDGGSYEQYF.

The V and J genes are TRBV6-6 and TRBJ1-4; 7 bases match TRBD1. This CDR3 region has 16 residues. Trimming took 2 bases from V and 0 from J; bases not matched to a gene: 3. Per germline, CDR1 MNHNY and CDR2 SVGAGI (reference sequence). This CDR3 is CASSYPGGPTNEKLFF. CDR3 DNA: TGTGCCAGCAGTTACCCAGGGGGTCCAACTAATGAAAAACTGTTTTTT.

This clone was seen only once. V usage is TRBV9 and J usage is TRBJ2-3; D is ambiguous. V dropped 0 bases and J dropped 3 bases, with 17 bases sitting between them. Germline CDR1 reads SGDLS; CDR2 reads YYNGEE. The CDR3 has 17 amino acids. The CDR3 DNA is TGTGCCAGCAGCGTAGGGGTTGCCCAGAGGATTACAGATACGCAGTATTTT. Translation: CASSVGVAQRITDTQYF. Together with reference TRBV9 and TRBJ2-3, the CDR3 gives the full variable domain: DSGVTQTPKHLITATGQRVTLRCSPRSGDLSVYWYQQSLDQGLQFLIQYYNGEERAKGNILERFSAQQFPDLHSELNLSSLELGDSALYFCASSVGVAQRITDTQYFGPGTRLTVL.

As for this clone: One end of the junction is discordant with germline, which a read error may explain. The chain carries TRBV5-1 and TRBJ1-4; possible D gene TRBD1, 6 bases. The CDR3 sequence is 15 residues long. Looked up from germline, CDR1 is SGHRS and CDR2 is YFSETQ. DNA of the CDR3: TGCGTCAGCAGCTTGTCACCAGGGGCTAATGAAAAACTGTTTTTT. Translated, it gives CVSSLSPGANEKLFF.

In DNA form, the CDR3 reads TGTGCCAGCAGCTACGTGCTAGACAGGGATTACGAGCAGTACTTC. It encodes CASSYVLDRDYEQYF. The chain recombines TRBV7-2 with TRBJ2-7, with 7 nucleotides matching TRBD1. The germline V gene has CDR1 SGHTA and CDR2 FQGNSA. V dropped 4 bases and J dropped 4; count of bases not matched to a gene: 10. CDR3 length: 15 amino acids.

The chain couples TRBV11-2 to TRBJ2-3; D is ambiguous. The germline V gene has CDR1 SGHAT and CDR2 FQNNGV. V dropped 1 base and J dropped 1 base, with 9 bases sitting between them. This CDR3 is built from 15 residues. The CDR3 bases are TGTGCCAGCAGCTTAGTTGCCCGGGGCACAGATACGCAGTATTTT. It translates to CASSLVARGTDTQYF.

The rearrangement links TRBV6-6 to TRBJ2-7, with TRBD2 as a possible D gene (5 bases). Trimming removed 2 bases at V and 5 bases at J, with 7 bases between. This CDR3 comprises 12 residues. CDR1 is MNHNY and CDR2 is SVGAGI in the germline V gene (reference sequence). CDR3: CASSYNGDEQYF. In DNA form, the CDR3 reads TGTGCCAGCAGTTACAACGGGGACGAGCAGTACTTC.

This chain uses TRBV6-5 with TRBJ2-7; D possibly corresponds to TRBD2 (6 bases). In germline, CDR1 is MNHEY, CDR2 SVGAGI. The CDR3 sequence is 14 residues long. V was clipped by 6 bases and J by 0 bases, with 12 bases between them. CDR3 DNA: TGTGCCAGCAGCCCGCGGGATCTCTCCTACGAGCAGTACTTC. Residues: CASSPRDLSYEQYF.

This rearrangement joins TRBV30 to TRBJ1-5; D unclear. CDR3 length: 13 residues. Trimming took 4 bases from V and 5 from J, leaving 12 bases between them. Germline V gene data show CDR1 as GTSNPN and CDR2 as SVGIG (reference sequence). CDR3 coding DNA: TGTGCCTGGACAGAGAGGGTCGATCAGCCCCAGCATTTT. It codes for CAWTERVDQPQHF.

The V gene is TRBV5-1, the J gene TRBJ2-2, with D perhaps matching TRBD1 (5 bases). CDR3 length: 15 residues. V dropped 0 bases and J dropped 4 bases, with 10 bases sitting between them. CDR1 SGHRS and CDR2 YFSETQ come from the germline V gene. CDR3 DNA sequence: TGCGCCAGCAGCTTGGAGCCAGGGTCCACCGGGGAGCTGTTTTTT. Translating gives CASSLEPGSTGELFF.

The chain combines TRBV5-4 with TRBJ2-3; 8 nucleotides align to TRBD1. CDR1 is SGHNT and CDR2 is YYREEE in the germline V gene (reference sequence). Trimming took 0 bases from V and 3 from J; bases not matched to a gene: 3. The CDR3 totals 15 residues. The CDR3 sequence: CASSLAQGATDTQYF. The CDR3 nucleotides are TGTGCCAGCAGCTTGGCTCAGGGGGCGACAGATACGCAGTATTTT. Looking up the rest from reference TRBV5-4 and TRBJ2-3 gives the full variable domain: ETGVTQSPTHLIKTRGQQVTLRCSSQSGHNTVSWYQQALGQGPQFIFQYYREEENGRGNFPPRFSGLQFPNYSSELNVNALELDDSALYLCASSLAQGATDTQYFGPGTRLTVL.